This section outlines one TCR beta chain sequence together with its context. The data stem from a study of cytomegalovirus exposure and HLA in healthy donors. Per germline, CDR1 SNHLY and CDR2 FYNNEI. CDR3 length equals 14 residues. V dropped 4 bases and J dropped 5; count of bases not matched to a gene: 5. PCR used 60 Vbeta primers and 13 Jbeta primers. The repertoire was sequenced with immunoSEQ multiplex PCR; TCRdb's copy has only in-frame clones and lacks some. The sample consists of some 62,000 clones, about 90% of them appearing once. The rearrangement uses TRBV2 and TRBJ1-5, with 7 nucleotides matching TRBD1. The TCR sequence derives from a man aged 18 to 29 in good health and CMV-seronegative. The sample taken for sequencing was PBMCs. The CDR3 DNA reads TGTGCCAGCAGTGGGCGACAGGGCGATCAGCCCCAGCATTTT. The encoded protein is CASSGRQGDQPQHF.